This paragraph covers one T cell receptor (beta chain) sequence. The antigen is unknown. It was the approximately 110-subject validation cohort, separate from the roughly 700-subject first cohort, to which the donors belonged. TCRdb's table, derived via immunoSEQ multiplex PCR, lists solely in-frame clones and lacks some. Seen here are 250,000 to 400,000 clones, roughly 86% observed once, and the top ten hold more than 0.95%. This record comes from a study of cytomegalovirus exposure and HLA in healthy donors. Broader study findings: Rare TCR sequences predominated, though certain public TCRs were found in many donors. Subsequent analysis showed first-cohort TCR clusters tending to co-occur in 120 validation repertoires.

The material sequenced was PBMCs. The sequence was collected from a man aged 25 to 40 in good health and CMV-seronegative.

The CDR3 region has the DNA TGTGCCAGCGGGGACAGGATTGGGGAACTGTTTTTT. This sequence encodes CASGDRIGELFF. The V call is TRBV6-1, the J call TRBJ1-4; 8 bases align to TRBD1. The V gene's germline CDR1 is MNHNS and CDR2 SASEGT. The CDR3 spans 12 residues. Trimming took 8 bases from V and 12 from J; bases not matched to a gene: 8.